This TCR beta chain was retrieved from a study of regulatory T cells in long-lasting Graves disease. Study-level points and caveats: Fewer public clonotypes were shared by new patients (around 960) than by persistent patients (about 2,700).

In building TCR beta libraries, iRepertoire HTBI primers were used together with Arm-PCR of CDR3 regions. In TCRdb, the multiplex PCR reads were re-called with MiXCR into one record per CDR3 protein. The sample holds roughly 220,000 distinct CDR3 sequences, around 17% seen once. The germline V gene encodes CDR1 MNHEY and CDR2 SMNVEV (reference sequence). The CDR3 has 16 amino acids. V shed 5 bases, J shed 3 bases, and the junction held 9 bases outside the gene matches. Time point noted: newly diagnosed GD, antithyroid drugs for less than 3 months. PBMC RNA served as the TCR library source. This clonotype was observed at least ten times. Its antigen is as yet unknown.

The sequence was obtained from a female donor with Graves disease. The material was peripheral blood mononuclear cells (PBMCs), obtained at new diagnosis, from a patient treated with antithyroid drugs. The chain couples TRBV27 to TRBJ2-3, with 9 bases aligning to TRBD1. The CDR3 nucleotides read TGTGCCAGCAGTCCCCGGGACAGGGTCTTTACAGATACGCAGTATTTT. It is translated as CASSPRDRVFTDTQYF.